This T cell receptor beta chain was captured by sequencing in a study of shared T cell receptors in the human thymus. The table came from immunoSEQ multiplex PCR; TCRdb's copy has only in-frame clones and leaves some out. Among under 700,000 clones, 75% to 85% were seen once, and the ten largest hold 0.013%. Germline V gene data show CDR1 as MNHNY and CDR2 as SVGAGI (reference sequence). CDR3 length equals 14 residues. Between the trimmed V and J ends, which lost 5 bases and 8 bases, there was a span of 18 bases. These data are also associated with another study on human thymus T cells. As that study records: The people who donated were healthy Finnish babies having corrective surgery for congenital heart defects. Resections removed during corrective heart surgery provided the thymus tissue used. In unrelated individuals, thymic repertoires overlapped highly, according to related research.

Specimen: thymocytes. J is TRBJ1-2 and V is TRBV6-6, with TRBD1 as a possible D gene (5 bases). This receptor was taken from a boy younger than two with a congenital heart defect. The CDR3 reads CASSHPGPRGGYTF. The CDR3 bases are TGTGCCAGCAGTCACCCGGGACCTCGGGGGGGCTACACCTTC.